The entry that follows covers one TCR beta chain sequence. TCRdb itself ran the 5' RACE reads through MiXCR, one entry per CDR3 protein. The table shows around 64,000 distinct CDR3 sequences, with over 9.5% occurring only once. The sample comes from a study of early T cells in non-severe SARS-CoV-2 infection. The CDR3 spans 11 residues. Unmatched junction bases numbered 3, after V lost 6 bases and J lost 5 bases. In germline, CDR1 is DFQATT, CDR2 SNEGSKA (reference sequence). This receptor was taken from an adult who was a healthcare worker with PCR-confirmed SARS-CoV-2 infection or an uninfected control (not recorded which). This sample comprised whole blood, obtained at baseline. The rearrangement joins TRBV20-1 to TRBJ2-7, with TRBD2 matching over 8 bases. The CDR3 DNA sequence: TGCAGTGCCAGACTAGCGAACGAGCAGTACTTC. Its protein product is CSARLANEQYF.